The entry below gives a single TCR beta chain sequence along with its context. The entry originates in a study of T-cell reconstitution after alpha-beta-depleted transplantation in children. Trimming shortened V by 2 bases and J by 1 base, and 9 bases separated the two germline ends. Looked up from germline, CDR1 is SGDLS and CDR2 is YYNGEE. The CDR3 extends over 15 amino acids. Using unique molecular identifiers, the investigators prepared the TCRbeta library. TCRdb independently ran MiXCR on the PCR reads; one entry per CDR3 protein. The table shows about 340,000 distinct CDR3 sequences, with 13% occurring only once.

The receptor was derived from a human donor who donated a stem cell graft to a child with Fanconi anemia. The rearrangement links TRBV9 to TRBJ2-2; D may be TRBD2 (5 bases). The input for sequencing was PBMCs, taken from the stem cell graft. The CDR3 region is CASSVTGMNTGELFF. CDR3 bases: TGTGCCAGCAGCGTCACGGGGATGAACACCGGGGAGCTGTTTTTT.